Sequencing of this TCR beta chain was carried out in a study of T-cell reconstitution after alpha-beta-depleted transplantation in children. Library preparation (for TCRbeta) was performed with unique molecular identifiers. A single record per CDR3 protein comes from TCRdb applying MiXCR to the PCR reads. The sample lists about 210,000 distinct CDR3 sequences; around a sixth were seen once. The CDR3 consists of 13 residues. Germline trimming cut 5 bases from V and 4 bases from J; bases unmatched to any gene: 6. Germline V gene data show CDR1 as DFQATT and CDR2 as SNEGSKA (reference sequence). Study outcomes and limitations: Reportedly, alpha-beta T cells present about two months post-transplant originated from several hundred expanded clones of graft origin.

This clonotype was found a few times. Antigen: not known. The sequence came from a male patient between 2 and 9 years old who had a stem cell transplant for acute lymphoblastic leukemia, so the T cells may come from the graft donor. V gene TRBV20-1 combines with J gene TRBJ1-1; 8 nucleotides align to TRBD1. The sequenced sample was PBMCs, mostly from graft donor cells, obtained 360 days after TCRalphabeta/CD19-depleted stem cell transplant. The CDR3 reads CSAGGQGGTEAFF. In nucleotides, the CDR3 is TGCAGTGCTGGAGGACAGGGCGGCACTGAAGCTTTCTTT.